This T cell receptor gamma chain was sequenced during a study of gamma-delta chains in newborns, infants, children. The overall study: Innate gammadelta T cells reportedly expand polyclonally right after birth, driven by microbial exposure, per the title.

The V segment lost 3 bases and the J segment 3 bases; nucleotides outside the gene matches: 1. Germline V gene lookup returns CDR1 VENAVY and CDR2 YDSYNSRV. This CDR3 has 13 residues. TCRdb re-processed the reads via CATT. The table has 450 to 600 gamma-chain clones, 2.5% to 3.5% seen once. This clone was seen more than once but under ten times. The TCRdb record carries a much larger clone's protein, which differs from this DNA's translation at residue 6; a read error is the likely cause, and the protein listed here is the DNA translation. The TCR originated in a child who was a newborn, infant or young child, either healthy, febrile or measles-vaccinated (not recorded which). The J gene is TRGJP1, the V gene TRGV8. The sequenced sample was blood. This CDR3 reads CATWDATGWFKIF. The CDR3 nucleotides are TGTGCCACCTGGGATGCCACTGGTTGGTTCAAGATATTT.